The 5 T cell receptor beta chains below come from one sample, sequenced in a study of blood T cell repertoires in COVID-19. Profiled with immunoSEQ multiplex PCR; TCRdb holds only in-frame clones, not every one. The sample has 200,000 to 300,000 clones, about 89% seen once. What was sequenced was PBMCs or T cells enriched from blood (not recorded which). The receptors stem from a woman between 18 and 30 years old who had recovered from COVID-19.

This clone was counted a few times. CDR3 loop: CASSWDRTYEQYF. Written as DNA, the CDR3 is TGTGCCAGCAGCTGGGACAGGACCTACGAGCAGTACTTC. This chain uses TRBV5-4 with TRBJ2-7, with TRBD1 identical over 8 bases. The V segment lost 3 bases and the J segment 2 bases; nucleotides outside the gene matches: 1. Germline V gives CDR1 SGHNT, CDR2 YYREEE (reference sequence). The CDR3 extends over 13 amino acids.

J is TRBJ2-7 and V is TRBV4-1; a weak D match, TRBD1 (6 bases). CDR1 is MGHRA and CDR2 is YSYEKL in the germline V gene. Trimming pared 4 bases from V and 4 bases from J, leaving 17 bases between. CDR3 length equals 15 residues. The CDR3 here is CASSRTARGGYEQYF. CDR3 coding DNA: TGCGCCAGCAGCCGTACAGCTAGAGGGGGTTACGAGCAGTACTTC.

The chain is built from TRBV7-7 and TRBJ2-5, with TRBD1 as a possible D gene (7 bases). CDR1 is SSHAT, CDR2 FNYEAQ, per germline (reference sequence). V lost 5 bases and J 7 bases, leaving 23 bases between the germline ends. This CDR3 has 16 amino acids. The CDR3 loop is CASSRDLQGLGGTQYF. CDR3 bases: TGTGCCAGCAGCCGGGACTTACAGGGGCTTGGCGGGACCCAGTACTTC.

This clone turned up a few times. The V call is TRBV6-4, the J call TRBJ1-5; D possibly corresponds to TRBD1 (5 bases). V lost 4 bases and J lost 6, with 13 bases in between. Germline V gene data show CDR1 as MRHNA and CDR2 as SNTAGT. This CDR3 region has 14 residues. CDR3: CASSGQSSGQPQHF. The CDR3 DNA reads TGTGCCAGCAGTGGACAGAGTAGCGGTCAGCCCCAGCATTTT.

J is TRBJ2-6 and V is TRBV5-1, with a possible D match to TRBD1 (5 bases). Germline-derived CDR1 and CDR2 are SGHRS and YFSETQ. The CDR3 is 15 residues long. Between the trimmed V and J ends, which lost 5 bases and 0 bases, there was a span of 9 bases. CDR3: CASRDDSSGANVLTF. The DNA for the CDR3 is TGCGCCAGCAGAGACGACAGCTCTGGGGCCAACGTCCTGACTTTC.